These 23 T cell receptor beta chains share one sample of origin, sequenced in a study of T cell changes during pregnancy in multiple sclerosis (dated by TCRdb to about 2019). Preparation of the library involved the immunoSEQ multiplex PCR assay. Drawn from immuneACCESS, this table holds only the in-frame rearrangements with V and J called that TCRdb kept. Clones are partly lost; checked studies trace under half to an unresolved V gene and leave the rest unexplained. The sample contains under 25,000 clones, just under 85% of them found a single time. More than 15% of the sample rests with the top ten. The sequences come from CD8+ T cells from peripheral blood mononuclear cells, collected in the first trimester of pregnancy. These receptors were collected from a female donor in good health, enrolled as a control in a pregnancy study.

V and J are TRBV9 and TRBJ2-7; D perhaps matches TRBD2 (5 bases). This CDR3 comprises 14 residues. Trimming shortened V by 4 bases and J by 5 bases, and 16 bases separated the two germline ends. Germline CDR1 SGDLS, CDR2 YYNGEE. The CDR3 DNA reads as TGTGCCAGCAGCCCCCGGGGTCTCGCCCACGAGCAGTACTTC. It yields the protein CASSPRGLAHEQYF. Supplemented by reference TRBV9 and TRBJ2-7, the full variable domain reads DSGVTQTPKHLITATGQRVTLRCSPRSGDLSVYWYQQSLDQGLQFLIQYYNGEERAKGNILERFSAQQFPDLHSELNLSSLELGDSALYFCASSPRGLAHEQYFGPGTRLTVT.

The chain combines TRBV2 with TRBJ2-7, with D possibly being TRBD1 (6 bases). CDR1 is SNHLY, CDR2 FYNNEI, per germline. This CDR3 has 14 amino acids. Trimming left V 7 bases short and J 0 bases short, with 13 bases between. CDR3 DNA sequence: TGTGCCAGCAAAAGCCAGGGGAGCTCCTACGAGCAGTACTTC. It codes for CASKSQGSSYEQYF.

CDR3 in DNA: TGCACCAGCAGCCAAGGGACAGAGAACACTGAAGCTTTCTTT. It yields the protein CTSSQGTENTEAFF. This sequence joins TRBV1 and TRBJ1-1; the table's D gene call, TRBD1, was not cross checked with the DNA. TRBV1 has pseudogene status. The CDR3 is 14 amino acids.

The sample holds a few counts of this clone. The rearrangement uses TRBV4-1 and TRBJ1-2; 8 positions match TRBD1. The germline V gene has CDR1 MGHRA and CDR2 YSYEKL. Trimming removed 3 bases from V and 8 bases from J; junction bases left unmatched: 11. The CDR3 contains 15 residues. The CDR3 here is CASSHVGTGSLGYTF. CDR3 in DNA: TGCGCCAGCAGCCATGTCGGGACAGGTTCCTTAGGCTACACCTTC.

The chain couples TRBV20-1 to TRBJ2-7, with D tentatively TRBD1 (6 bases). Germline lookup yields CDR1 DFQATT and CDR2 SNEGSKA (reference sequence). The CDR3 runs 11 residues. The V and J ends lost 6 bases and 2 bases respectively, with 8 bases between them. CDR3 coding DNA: TGCAGTGCCCGGACAGCCTACGAGCAGTACTTC. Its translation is CSARTAYEQYF.

CDR3 nucleotides: TGTGCCAGCAGAGACGACAGGGCCTACGAGCAGTACTTC. Protein: CASRDDRAYEQYF. This chain joins TRBV7-9 and TRBJ2-7; 7 bases align to TRBD1. V was clipped by 6 bases and J by 2 bases; unmatched bases: 4. This CDR3 contains 13 residues. Germline V CDR1 and CDR2: SEHNR, FQNEAQ (reference sequence).

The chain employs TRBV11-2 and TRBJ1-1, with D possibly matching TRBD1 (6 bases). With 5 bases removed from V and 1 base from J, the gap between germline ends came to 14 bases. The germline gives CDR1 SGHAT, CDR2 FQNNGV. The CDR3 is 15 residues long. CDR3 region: CASSLDRYKNTEAFF. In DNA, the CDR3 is TGTGCCAGCAGCCTCGACAGGTATAAGAACACTGAAGCTTTCTTT.

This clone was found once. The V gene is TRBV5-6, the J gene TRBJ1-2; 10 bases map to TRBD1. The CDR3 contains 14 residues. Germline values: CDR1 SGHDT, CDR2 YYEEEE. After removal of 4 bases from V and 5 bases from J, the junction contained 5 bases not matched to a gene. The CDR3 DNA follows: TGTGCCAGCAGCACCGGGACAGGGGTATATGGCTACACCTTC. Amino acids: CASSTGTGVYGYTF.

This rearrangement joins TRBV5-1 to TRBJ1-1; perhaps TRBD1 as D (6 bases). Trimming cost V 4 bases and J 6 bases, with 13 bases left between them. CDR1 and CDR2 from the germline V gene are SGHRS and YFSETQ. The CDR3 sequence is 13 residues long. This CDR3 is CASSLGGRSEAFF. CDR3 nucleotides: TGCGCCAGCAGCCTCGGGGGGCGATCTGAAGCTTTCTTT. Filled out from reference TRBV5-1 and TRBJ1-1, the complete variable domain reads KAGVTQTPRYLIKTRGQQVTLSCSPISGHRSVSWYQQTPGQGLQFLFEYFSETQRNKGNFPGRFSGRQFSNSRSEMNVSTLELGDSALYLCASSLGGRSEAFFGQGTRLTVV.

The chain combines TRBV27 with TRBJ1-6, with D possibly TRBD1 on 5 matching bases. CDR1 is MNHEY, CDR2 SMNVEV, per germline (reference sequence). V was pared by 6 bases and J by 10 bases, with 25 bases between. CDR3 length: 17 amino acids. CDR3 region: CASSSRTGPQERSPLHF. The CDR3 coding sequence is TGTGCCAGCAGCTCCCGCACCGGGCCACAGGAAAGGTCACCCCTCCACTTT.

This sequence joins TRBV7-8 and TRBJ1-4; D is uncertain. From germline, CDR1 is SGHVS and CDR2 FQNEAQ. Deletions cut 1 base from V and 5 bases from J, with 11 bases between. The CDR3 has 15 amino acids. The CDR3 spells CASSLDRGWNEKLFF. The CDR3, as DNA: TGTGCCAGCAGCTTAGACCGGGGATGGAATGAAAAACTGTTTTTT. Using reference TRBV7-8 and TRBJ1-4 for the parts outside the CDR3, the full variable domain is GAGVSQSPRYKVAKRGQDVALRCDPISGHVSLFWYQQALGQGPEFLTYFQNEAQLDKSGLPSDRFFAERPEGSVSTLKIQRTQQEDSAVYLCASSLDRGWNEKLFFGSGTQLSVL.

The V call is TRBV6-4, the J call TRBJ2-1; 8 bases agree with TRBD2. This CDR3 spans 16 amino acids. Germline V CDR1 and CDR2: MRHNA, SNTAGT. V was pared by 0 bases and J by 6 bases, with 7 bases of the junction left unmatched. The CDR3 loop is CASSDSTGGAPNEQFF. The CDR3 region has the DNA TGTGCCAGCAGTGACTCTACCGGGGGGGCCCCCAATGAGCAGTTCTTC.

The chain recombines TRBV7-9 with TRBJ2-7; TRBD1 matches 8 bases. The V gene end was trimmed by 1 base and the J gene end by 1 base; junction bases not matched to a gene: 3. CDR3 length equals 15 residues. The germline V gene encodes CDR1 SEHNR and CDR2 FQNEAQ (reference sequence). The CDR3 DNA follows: TGTGCCAGCAGCTTAGTAACAGGGGGGTCCTACGAGCAGTACTTC. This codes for CASSLVTGGSYEQYF.

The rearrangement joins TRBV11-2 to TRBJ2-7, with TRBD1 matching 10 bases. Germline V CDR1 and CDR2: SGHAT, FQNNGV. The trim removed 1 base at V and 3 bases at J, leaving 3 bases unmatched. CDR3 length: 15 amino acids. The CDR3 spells CASSLAGTGDYEQYF. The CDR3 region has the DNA TGTGCCAGCAGCTTAGCCGGGACAGGGGACTACGAGCAGTACTTC.

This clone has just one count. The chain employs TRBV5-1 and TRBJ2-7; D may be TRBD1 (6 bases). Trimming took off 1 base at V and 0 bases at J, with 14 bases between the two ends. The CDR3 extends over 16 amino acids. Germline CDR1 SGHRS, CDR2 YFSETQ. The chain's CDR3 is CASSLLGTPSSYEQYF. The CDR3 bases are TGCGCCAGCAGCTTGTTGGGGACACCGAGCTCCTACGAGCAGTACTTC. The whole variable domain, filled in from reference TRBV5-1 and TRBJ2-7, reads KAGVTQTPRYLIKTRGQQVTLSCSPISGHRSVSWYQQTPGQGLQFLFEYFSETQRNKGNFPGRFSGRQFSNSRSEMNVSTLELGDSALYLCASSLLGTPSSYEQYFGPGTRLTVT.

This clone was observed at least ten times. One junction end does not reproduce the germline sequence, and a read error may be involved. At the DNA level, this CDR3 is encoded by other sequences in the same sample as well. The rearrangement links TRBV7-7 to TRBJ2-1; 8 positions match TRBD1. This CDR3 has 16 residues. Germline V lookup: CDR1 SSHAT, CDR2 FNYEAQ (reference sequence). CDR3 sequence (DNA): TGTGCTAGCAGCCGGACAGGGCTCCCACCATACAATGAGCAGTTCTTC. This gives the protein CASSRTGLPPYNEQFF.

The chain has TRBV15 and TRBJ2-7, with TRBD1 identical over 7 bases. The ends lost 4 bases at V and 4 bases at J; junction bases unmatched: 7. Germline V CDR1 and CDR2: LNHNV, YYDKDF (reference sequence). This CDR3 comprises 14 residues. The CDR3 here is CATSTYRGSYEQYF. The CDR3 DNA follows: TGTGCCACCAGCACCTACAGGGGTTCGTACGAGCAGTACTTC.

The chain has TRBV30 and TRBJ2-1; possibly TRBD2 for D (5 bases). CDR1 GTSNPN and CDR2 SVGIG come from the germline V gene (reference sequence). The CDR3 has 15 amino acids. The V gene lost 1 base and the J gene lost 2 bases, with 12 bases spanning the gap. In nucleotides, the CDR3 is TGTGCCTGGAGTGGACCGGAGGCGGCCTACAATGAGCAGTTCTTC. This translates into CAWSGPEAAYNEQFF.

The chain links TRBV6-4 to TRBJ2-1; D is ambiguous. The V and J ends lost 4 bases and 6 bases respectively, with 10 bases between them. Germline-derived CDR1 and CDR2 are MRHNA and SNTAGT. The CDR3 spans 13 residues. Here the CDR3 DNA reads TGTGCCAGCAGTGCAACGGTCATCAATGAGCAGTTCTTC. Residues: CASSATVINEQFF.

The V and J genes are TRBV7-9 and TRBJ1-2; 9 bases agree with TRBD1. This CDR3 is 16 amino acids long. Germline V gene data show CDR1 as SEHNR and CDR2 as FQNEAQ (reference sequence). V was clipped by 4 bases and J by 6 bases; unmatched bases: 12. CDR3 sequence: CASSSSGTGIGDGYTF. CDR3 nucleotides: TGTGCCAGCAGCTCGTCCGGGACAGGGATCGGAGATGGCTACACCTTC.

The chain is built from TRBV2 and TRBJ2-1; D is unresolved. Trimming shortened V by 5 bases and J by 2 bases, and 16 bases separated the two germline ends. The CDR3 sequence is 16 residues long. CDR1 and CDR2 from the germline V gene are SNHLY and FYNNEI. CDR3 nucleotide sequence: TGTGCCAGCAGTCTCAACTTTCAGGCTACCTACAATGAGCAGTTCTTC. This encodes CASSLNFQATYNEQFF.

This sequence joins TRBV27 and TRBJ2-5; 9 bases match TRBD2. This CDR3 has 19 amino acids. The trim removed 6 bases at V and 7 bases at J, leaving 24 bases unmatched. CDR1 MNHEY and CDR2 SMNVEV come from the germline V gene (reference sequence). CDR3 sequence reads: CASSPTQAGGPGRRWTQYF. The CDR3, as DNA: TGTGCCAGCAGCCCTACCCAGGCGGGGGGGCCGGGTCGGCGATGGACCCAGTACTTC.

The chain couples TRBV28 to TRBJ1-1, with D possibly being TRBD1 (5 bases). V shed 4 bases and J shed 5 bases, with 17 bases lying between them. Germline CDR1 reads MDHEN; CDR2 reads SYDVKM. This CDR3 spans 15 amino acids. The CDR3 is CASSYPPGGVTEAFF. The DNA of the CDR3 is TGTGCCAGCAGTTACCCCCCGGGGGGGGTGACTGAAGCTTTCTTT.